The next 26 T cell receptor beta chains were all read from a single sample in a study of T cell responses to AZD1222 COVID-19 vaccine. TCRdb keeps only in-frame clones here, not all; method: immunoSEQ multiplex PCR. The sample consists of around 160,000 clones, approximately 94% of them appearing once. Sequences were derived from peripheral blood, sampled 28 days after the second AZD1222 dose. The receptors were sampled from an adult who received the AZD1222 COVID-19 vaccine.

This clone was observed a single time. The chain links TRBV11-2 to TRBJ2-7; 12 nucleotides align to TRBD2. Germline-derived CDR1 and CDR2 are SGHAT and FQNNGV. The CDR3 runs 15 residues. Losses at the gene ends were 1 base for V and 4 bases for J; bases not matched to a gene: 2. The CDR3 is CASSLGLAGVYEQYF. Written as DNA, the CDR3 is TGTGCCAGCAGCTTAGGACTAGCGGGAGTGTACGAGCAGTACTTC. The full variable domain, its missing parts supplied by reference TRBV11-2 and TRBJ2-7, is EAGVAQSPRYKIIEKRQSVAFWCNPISGHATLYWYQQILGQGPKLLIQFQNNGVVDDSQLPKDRFSAERLKGVDSTLKIQPAKLEDSAVYLCASSLGLAGVYEQYFGPGTRLTVT.

The CDR3 region has the DNA TGCGCCAGCAGCCAGATCCCCCTTGGAGGGGGCAATCAGCCCCAGCATTTT. Its translation is CASSQIPLGGGNQPQHF. The chain couples TRBV4-1 to TRBJ1-5, with TRBD1 as a possible D gene (5 bases). Germline CDR1 is MGHRA and CDR2 is YSYEKL. The V end was cut by 3 bases, the J end by 2 bases, with 17 bases between. The CDR3 is 17 residues long.

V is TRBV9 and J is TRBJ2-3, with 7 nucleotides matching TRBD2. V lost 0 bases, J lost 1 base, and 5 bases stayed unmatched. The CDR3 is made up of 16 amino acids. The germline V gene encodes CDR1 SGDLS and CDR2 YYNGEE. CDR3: CASSVAGGVGTDTQYF. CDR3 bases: TGTGCCAGCAGCGTAGCTGGGGGGGTAGGCACAGATACGCAGTATTTT.

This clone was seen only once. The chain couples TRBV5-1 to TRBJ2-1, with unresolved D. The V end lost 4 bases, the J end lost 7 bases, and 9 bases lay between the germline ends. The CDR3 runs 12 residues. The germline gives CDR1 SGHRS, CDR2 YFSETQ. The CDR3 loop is CASSLEANEQFF. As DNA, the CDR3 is TGCGCCAGCAGCCTGGAAGCGAATGAGCAGTTCTTC.

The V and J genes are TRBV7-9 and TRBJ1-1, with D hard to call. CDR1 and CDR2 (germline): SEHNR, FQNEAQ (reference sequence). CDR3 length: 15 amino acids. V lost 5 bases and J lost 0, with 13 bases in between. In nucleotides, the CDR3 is TGTGCCAGCAGCCTCCTCCAGGCGATGAACACTGAAGCTTTCTTT. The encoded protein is CASSLLQAMNTEAFF.

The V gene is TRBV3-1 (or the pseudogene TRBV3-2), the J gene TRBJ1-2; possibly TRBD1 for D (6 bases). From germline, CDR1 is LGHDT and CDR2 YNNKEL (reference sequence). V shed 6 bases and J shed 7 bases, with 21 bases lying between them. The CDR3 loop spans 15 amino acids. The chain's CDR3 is CASSPVEGGTSGYTF. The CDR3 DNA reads TGTGCCAGCAGTCCAGTAGAGGGGGGTACTTCTGGCTACACCTTC.

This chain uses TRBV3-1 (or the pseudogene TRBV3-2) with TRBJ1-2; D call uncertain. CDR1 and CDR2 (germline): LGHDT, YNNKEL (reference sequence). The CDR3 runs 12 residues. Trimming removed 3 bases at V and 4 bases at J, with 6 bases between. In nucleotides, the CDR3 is TGTGCCAGCAGCCATCCACCCTATGGCTACACCTTC. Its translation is CASSHPPYGYTF.

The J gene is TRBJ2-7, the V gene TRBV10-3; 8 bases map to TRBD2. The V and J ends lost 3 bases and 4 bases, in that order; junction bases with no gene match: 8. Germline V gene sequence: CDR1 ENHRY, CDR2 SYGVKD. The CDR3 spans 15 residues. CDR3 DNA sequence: TGTGCCATCAGTGACACCGGGACTAGAAAATACGAGCAGTACTTC. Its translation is CAISDTGTRKYEQYF.

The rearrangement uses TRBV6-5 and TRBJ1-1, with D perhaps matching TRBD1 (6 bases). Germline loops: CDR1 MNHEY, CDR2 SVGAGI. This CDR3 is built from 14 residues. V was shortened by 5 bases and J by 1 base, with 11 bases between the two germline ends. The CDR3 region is CASSPQGGNTEAFF. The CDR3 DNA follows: TGTGCCAGCAGTCCACAGGGTGGGAACACTGAAGCTTTCTTT.

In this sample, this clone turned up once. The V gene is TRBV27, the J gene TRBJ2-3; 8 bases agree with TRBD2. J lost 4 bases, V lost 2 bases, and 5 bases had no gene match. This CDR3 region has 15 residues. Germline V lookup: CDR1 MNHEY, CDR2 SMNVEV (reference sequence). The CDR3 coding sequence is TGTGCCAGCAGTTTAGGACTAGCCACTCCAGATACGCAGTATTTT. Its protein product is CASSLGLATPDTQYF.

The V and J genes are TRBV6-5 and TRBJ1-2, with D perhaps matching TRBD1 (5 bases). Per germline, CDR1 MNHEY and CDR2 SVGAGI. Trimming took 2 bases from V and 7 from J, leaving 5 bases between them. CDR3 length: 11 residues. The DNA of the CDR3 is TGTGCCAGCAGTTACGGGGGTGGCTACACCTTC. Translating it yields CASSYGGGYTF.

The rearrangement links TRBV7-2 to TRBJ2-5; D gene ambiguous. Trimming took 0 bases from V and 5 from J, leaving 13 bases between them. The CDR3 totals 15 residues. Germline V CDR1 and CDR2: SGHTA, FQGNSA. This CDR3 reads CASSLALTRHETQYF. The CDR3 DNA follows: TGTGCCAGCAGCTTAGCACTTACTCGACATGAGACCCAGTACTTC.

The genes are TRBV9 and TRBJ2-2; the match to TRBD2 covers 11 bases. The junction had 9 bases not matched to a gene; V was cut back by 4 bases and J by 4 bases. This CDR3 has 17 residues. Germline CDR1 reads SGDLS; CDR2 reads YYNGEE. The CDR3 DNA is TGTGCCAGCAGCTTCCCACTAGCGGGAGCGGGCACCGGGGAGCTGTTTTTT. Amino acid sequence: CASSFPLAGAGTGELFF.

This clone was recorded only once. CDR3 DNA sequence: TGCAGCGTTGGGCAGGCGACCGGGAATTACAATGAGCAGTTCTTC. This sequence encodes CSVGQATGNYNEQFF. The chain uses TRBV29-1 and TRBJ2-1; a weak D match, TRBD2 (5 bases). CDR1 is SQVTM, CDR2 ANQGSEA, per germline. Trimming left V 4 bases short and J 4 bases short, with 17 bases between. The CDR3 is 15 residues long.

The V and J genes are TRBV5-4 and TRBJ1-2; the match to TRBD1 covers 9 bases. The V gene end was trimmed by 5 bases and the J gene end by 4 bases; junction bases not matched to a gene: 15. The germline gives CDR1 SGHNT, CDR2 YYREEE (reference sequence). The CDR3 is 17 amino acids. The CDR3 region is CASRWDRASAKFYGYTF. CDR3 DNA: TGTGCCAGCAGATGGGACAGGGCTTCCGCCAAGTTCTATGGCTACACCTTC.

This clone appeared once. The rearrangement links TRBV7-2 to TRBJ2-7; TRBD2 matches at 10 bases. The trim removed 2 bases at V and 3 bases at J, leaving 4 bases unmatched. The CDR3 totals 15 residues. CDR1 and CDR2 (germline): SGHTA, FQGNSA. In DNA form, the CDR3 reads TGTGCCAGCAGCTTATGGGCTAGCGGGAGCTACGAGCAGTACTTC. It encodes CASSLWASGSYEQYF.

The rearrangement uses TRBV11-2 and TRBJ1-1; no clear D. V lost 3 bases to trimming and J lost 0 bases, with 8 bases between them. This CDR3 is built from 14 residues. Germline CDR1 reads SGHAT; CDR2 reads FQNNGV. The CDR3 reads CASSFLNMNTEAFF. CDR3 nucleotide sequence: TGTGCCAGCAGCTTTTTAAACATGAACACTGAAGCTTTCTTT.

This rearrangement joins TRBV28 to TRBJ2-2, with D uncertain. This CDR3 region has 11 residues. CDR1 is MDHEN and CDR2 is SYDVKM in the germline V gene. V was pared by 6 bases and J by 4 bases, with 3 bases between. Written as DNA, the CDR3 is TGTGCCAGCAGCACCACCGGGGAGCTGTTTTTT. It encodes CASSTTGELFF.

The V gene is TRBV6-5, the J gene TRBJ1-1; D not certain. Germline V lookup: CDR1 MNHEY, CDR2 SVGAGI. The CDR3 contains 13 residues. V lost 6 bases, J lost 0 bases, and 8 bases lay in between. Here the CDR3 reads CASRPGLNTEAFF. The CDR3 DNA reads TGTGCCAGCAGACCCGGCCTGAACACTGAAGCTTTCTTT.

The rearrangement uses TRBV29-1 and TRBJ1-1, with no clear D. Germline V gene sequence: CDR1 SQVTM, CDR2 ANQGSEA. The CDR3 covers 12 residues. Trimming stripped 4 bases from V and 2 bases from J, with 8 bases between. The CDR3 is CSVGLGNTEAFF. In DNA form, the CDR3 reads TGCAGCGTTGGGCTGGGCAACACTGAAGCTTTCTTT.

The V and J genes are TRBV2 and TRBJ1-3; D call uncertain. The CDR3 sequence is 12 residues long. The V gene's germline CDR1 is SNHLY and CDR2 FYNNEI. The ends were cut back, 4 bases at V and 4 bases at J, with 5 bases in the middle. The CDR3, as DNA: TGTGCCAGCAGTGGTGTGGGAAACACCATATATTTT. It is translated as CASSGVGNTIYF.

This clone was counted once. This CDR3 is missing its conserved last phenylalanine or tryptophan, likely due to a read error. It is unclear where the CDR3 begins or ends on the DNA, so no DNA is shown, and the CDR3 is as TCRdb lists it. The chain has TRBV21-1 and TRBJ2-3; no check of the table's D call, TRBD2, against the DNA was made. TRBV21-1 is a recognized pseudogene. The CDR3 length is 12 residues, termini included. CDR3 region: CASSNFTSGALV.

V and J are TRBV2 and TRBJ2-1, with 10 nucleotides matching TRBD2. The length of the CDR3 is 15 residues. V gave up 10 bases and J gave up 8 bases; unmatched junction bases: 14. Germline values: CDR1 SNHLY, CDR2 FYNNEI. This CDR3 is CATNLAGEGLDEQFF. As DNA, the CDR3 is TGTGCCACGAACCTAGCGGGAGAAGGCCTGGATGAGCAGTTCTTC.

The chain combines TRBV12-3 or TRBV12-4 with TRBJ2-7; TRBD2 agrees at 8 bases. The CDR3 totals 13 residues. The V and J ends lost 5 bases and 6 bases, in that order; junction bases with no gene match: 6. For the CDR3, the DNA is TGTGCCAGCAGTACAACCGGGACTAGCGAGCAGTACTTC. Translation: CASSTTGTSEQYF.

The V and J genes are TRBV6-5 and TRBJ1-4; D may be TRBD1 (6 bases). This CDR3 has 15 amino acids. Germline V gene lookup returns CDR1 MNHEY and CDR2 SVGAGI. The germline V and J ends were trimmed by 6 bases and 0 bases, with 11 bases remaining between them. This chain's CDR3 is CASRFRGTTNEKLFF. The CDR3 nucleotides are TGTGCCAGCAGGTTCAGGGGAACAACTAATGAAAAACTGTTTTTT.

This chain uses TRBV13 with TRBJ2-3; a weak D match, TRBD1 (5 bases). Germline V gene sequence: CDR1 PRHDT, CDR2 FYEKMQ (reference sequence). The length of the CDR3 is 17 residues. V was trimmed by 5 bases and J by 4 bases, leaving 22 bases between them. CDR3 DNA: TGTGCCAGCAGCCGACTCGCTATCCTGGGGCCTTCAGATACGCAGTATTTT. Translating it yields CASSRLAILGPSDTQYF. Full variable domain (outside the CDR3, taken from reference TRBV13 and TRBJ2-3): AAGVIQSPRHLIKEKRETATLKCYPIPRHDTVYWYQQGPGQDPQFLISFYEKMQSDKGSIPDRFSAQQFSDYHSELNMSSLELGDSALYFCASSRLAILGPSDTQYFGPGTRLTVL.